Presented here are 6 T cell receptor beta chains from one specimen sequenced in a study of regulatory T cells in long-lasting Graves disease. The time point is: newly diagnosed GD, antithyroid drugs for less than 3 months. Extracted RNA from PBMCs served as the source of the TCR library. To make TCR beta libraries, researchers used iRepertoire HTBI primers and Arm-PCR of CDR3 regions. One entry per CDR3 protein, called by TCRdb with MiXCR from the multiplex PCR reads. The repertoire holds 530,000 or so distinct CDR3 sequences, about 13% seen once, with roughly 10% in the top ten. The same sample was also studied in work on T cells in Graves' hyperthyroidism and ophthalmopathy.

Sequenced material: peripheral blood mononuclear cells (PBMCs), taken at new diagnosis, from a patient treated with antithyroid drugs. The receptors derive from a man between 25 and 39 years old with Graves disease.

This clonotype was seen a single time. The chain is built from TRBV13 and TRBJ2-3; no definite D call. Looked up from germline, CDR1 is PRHDT and CDR2 is FYEKMQ (reference sequence). V was clipped by 0 bases and J by 0 bases, with 10 bases between them. The CDR3 is 16 residues long. CDR3 nucleotides: TGTGCCAGCAGCTTAGGCCCCACAGAGAGCACAGATACGCAGTATTTT. It is translated as CASSLGPTESTDTQYF.

This clonotype was seen ten or more times. The chain combines TRBV5-1 with TRBJ2-1, with D hard to call. Germline V gives CDR1 SGHRS, CDR2 YFSETQ. The CDR3 is 11 residues long. V lost 6 bases, J lost 10 bases, and 11 bases lay in between. The CDR3 loop is CASTTTEEQFF. CDR3 DNA: TGCGCCAGCACCACGACGGAGGAGCAGTTCTTC.

In its sample, this clonotype was seen a few times. The chain employs TRBV12-5 and TRBJ1-3; no definite D call. The germline gives CDR1 LGHNT, CDR2 FRNRAP. This CDR3 is 13 amino acids long. V shed 1 base and J shed 1 base, with 2 bases lying between them. CDR3: CASGLASGNTIYF. DNA of the CDR3: TGTGCTAGTGGTTTGGCGTCTGGAAACACCATATATTTT.

This clonotype was seen ten or more times. The chain recombines TRBV12-3 or TRBV12-4 with TRBJ1-5; D is uncertain. Between the trimmed V and J ends, which lost 6 bases and 0 bases, there was a span of 15 bases. The CDR3 sequence is 16 residues long. The CDR3 DNA reads TGTGCCAGCAGCTCGGGGAGCACCTATAGCAATCAGCCCCAGCATTTT. As protein: CASSSGSTYSNQPQHF.

V gene TRBV11-2 combines with J gene TRBJ1-5, with 8 bases fitting TRBD1. J lost 8 bases, V lost 4 bases, and 10 bases had no gene match. The CDR3 is 15 amino acids. Germline values: CDR1 SGHAT, CDR2 FQNNGV. The CDR3 is CASSSRTGILEPQHF. CDR3 nucleotides: TGTGCCAGCAGCTCCAGGACAGGGATTTTGGAGCCCCAGCATTTT.

This clonotype has ten or more counts. This chain uses TRBV2 with TRBJ1-3; D not certain. Deletions cut 1 base from V and 0 bases from J, with 10 bases between. CDR1 SNHLY and CDR2 FYNNEI come from the germline V gene. The length of the CDR3 is 16 residues. The CDR3 bases are TGTGCCAGCAGTGAAGGCCCATCAAGCTCTGGAAACACCATATATTTT. Its translation is CASSEGPSSSGNTIYF.